Listed below are T cell receptor beta chains from one sample, sequenced in a study of identifying expanded T cells in peripheral blood. Measured with immunoSEQ multiplex PCR; TCRdb has only the in-frame clones, and not every one. The data show under 130,000 clones, roughly 91% seen once. The specimen was blood. Every receptor here comes from a person between 18 and 75 years old in good health. The CDR3 runs from the conserved cysteine through the conserved F or W. Each record gives: J gene, V gene, CDR3 protein.

TRBJ2-1 | TRBV5-1 | CASSLALVDRGAANEQFF
TRBJ2-5 | TRBV7-6 | CASSRLHLSFGTLQETQYF
TRBJ2-3 | TRBV4-1 | CASSQEPTGLAGTDTQYF
TRBJ1-6 | TRBV5-4 | CASSWSYRGLESPLHF
TRBJ1-2 | TRBV7-8 | CASSLDTLGVYGYTF
TRBJ1-2 | TRBV4-2 | CASSQEAPGGGGASAYGYTF
TRBJ2-3 | TRBV5-6 | CASSLGTGGWDTQYF
TRBJ2-2 | TRBV6-1 | CASSERGFTGELFF
TRBJ1-2 | TRBV29-1 | CSVGGGNYGYTF
TRBJ1-1 | TRBV25-1 | CASSEGRITEAFF
TRBJ1-4 | TRBV30 | CAWSKDRSGEKLFF
TRBJ2-3 | TRBV5-8 | CASSSGTALPSTDTQYF
TRBJ1-6 | TRBV2 | CASANSYNSPLHF
TRBJ1-1 | TRBV5-6 | CASSFSDRTNTEAFF
TRBJ2-7 | TRBV15 | CATSREPQGYEQYF
TRBJ2-7 | TRBV6-6 | CASSYPPREQYF
TRBJ1-3 | TRBV18 | CASSGTTRRSGNTIYF
TRBJ1-1 | TRBV5-4 | CASSAGGSASTEAFF
TRBJ2-5 | TRBV4-3 | CASSLTPSETQYF
TRBJ2-3 | TRBV2 | CASTRQDTVGVTQYF
TRBJ2-7 | TRBV29-1 | CSVVGALAGVAYEQYF
TRBJ2-3 | TRBV5-3 | CARSVDDTQYF
TRBJ2-3 | TRBV9 | CASSGSTQGSTDTQYF
TRBJ2-1 | TRBV19 | CASSIALGLAGNEQFF
TRBJ1-1 | TRBV7-9 | CASSAGQGTEAFF
TRBJ2-3 | TRBV7-9 | CASSSVADTQYF
TRBJ1-1 | TRBV11-2 | CASSLVTGGEAFF
TRBJ2-3 | TRBV7-6 | CASSPSGVWGTDTQYF
TRBJ2-3 | TRBV11-2 | CASNGGPPDTQYF
TRBJ2-7 | TRBV18 | CASSTRVVPEQYF
TRBJ2-1 | TRBV9 | CASSVGTGVNEQFF
TRBJ2-6 | TRBV28 | CASLSSGANVLTF
TRBJ2-5 | TRBV27 | CASSPYQETQYF
TRBJ1-2 | TRBV28 | CASGPPLTGYYGYTF
TRBJ2-7 | TRBV7-2 | CASSRTSGSYEQYF
TRBJ1-6 | TRBV7-8 | CASSSGQDRHSPLHF
TRBJ2-3 | TRBV27 | CASSPSSPAFGGGAVYTQYF
TRBJ2-5 | TRBV6-1 | CASSADREFRETQYF
TRBJ2-7 | TRBV7-2 | CASSVDRTYYEQYF
TRBJ2-7 | TRBV4-1 | CASSQEGPGRGDEQYF
TRBJ2-3 | TRBV5-1 | CASRSQGADTQYF
TRBJ1-2 | TRBV7-8 | CASSQTGGLSNYGYTF
TRBJ1-2 | TRBV6-5 | CASSLSVLNYGYTF
TRBJ1-4 | TRBV9 | CASSVDYSRNEKLFF
TRBJ2-3 | TRBV4-1 | CASSQAVSGVSDTQYF
TRBJ1-1 | TRBV7-2 | CASSLNARQAFF
TRBJ1-1 | TRBV6-1 | CASSEGRYIVAFF
TRBJ2-7 | TRBV6-5 | CASMIGDEQYF
TRBJ2-7 | TRBV7-2 | CASSRRWTGTATYEQYF
TRBJ2-3 | TRBV6-5 | CASSYSASTDTQYF
TRBJ2-5 | TRBV11-2 | CASSGVSKETQYF
TRBJ2-1 | TRBV29-1 | CSVVGDTYNEQFF